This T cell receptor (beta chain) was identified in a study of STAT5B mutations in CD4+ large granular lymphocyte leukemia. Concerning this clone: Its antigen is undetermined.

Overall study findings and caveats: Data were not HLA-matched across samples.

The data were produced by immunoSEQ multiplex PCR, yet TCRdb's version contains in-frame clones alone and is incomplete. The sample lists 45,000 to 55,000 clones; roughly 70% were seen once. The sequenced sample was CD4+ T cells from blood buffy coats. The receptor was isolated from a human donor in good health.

The DNA for the CDR3 is TGCGCCAGCAGCATGAGCGGTTCAGATACGCAGTATTTT. As protein: CASSMSGSDTQYF. The gene calls are TRBV5-1 and TRBJ2-3; TRBD2 might be the D (5 bases). The germline CDR1 and CDR2 sequences are SGHRS and YFSETQ. The germline V and J ends were trimmed by 4 bases and 4 bases, with 10 bases remaining between them. CDR3 size: 13 residues.